This T cell receptor (beta chain) was observed in a study of cytomegalovirus exposure and HLA in healthy donors. Study-wide points: It was reported that TCR beta sequences correctly inferred the HLA-A and HLA-B alleles for most subjects. Usually a TCR sequence was rare, but some public TCRs were found in many donors. Several of the most significant clusters appeared linked to common viral pathogens, based on a later analysis.

The PCR employed 60 Vbeta primers together with 13 Jbeta primers. Using immunoSEQ multiplex PCR, the repertoire was profiled, and TCRdb retains in-frame clones only, with some absent. The sample consists of approximately 120,000 clones, approximately 80% of them appearing once. Details on this clone: What it binds is unknown.

The CDR3 loop spans 13 amino acids. CDR1 is KGHSH and CDR2 is LQKENI in the germline V gene. V lost 4 bases to trimming and J lost 6 bases; unmatched junction nucleotides: 6. The sequence came from a middle-aged man in good health and CMV-seropositive. The sample was PBMCs. The chain combines TRBV18 with TRBJ2-7; 7 bases map to TRBD1. The CDR3 DNA follows: TGTGCCAGCTCACAGGGGGCAACGGTCGAGCAGTACTTC. Amino acid sequence: CASSQGATVEQYF.